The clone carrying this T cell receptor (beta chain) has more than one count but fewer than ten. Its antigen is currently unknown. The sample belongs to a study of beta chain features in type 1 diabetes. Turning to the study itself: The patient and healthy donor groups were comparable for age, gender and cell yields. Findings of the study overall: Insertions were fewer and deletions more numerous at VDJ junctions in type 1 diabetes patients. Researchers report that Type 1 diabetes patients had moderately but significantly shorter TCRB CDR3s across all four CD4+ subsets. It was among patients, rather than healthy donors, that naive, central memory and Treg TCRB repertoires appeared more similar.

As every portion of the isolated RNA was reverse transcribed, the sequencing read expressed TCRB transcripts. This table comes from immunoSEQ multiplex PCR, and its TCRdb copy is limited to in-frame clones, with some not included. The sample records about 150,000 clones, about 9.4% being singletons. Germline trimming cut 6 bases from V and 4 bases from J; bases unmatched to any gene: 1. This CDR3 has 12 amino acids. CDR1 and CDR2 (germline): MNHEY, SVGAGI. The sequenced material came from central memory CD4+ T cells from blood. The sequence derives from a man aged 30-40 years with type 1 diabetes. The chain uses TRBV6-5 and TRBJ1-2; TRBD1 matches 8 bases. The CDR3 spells CASRTGVYGYTF. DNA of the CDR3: TGTGCCAGCAGGACAGGGGTCTATGGCTACACCTTC.